The 10 T cell receptor beta chains presented below share a single source sample, sequenced in a study of blood T cell repertoires in COVID-19. Assay: immunoSEQ multiplex PCR; the TCRdb copy retains only in-frame clones and omits some. Altogether about 58,000 clones are present, roughly 79% being singletons, with the ten largest covering under 5%. The material sequenced was peripheral blood. These receptor sequences come from a human donor in a cohort sampled during active COVID-19.

This chain joins TRBV18 and TRBJ1-2; TRBD1 matches 9 bases. The CDR3 contains 14 residues. V trimming: 6 bases; J trimming: 1 base; junction bases outside the gene matches: 3. Germline CDR1 and CDR2: KGHSH and LQKENI. The CDR3 coding sequence is TGTGCCAGCTCGCCGGGACAGGGTAACTATGGCTACACCTTC. Residues: CASSPGQGNYGYTF.

CDR3 region: CASSDRGVRSGANVLTF. CDR3 nucleotide sequence: TGTGCCAGCAGTGACCGGGGGGTGCGGTCTGGGGCCAACGTCCTGACTTTC. The chain carries TRBV6-4 and TRBJ2-6; 7 bases agree with TRBD2. CDR3 size: 17 residues. The V and J ends lost 2 bases and 1 base, in that order; junction bases with no gene match: 5. CDR1 and CDR2 from the germline V gene are MRHNA and SNTAGT.

The chain uses TRBV28 and TRBJ2-6; D unclear. The CDR3 contains 18 residues. V was trimmed by 1 base and J by 0 bases, leaving 13 bases between them. Germline CDR1 reads MDHEN; CDR2 reads SYDVKM. CDR3 sequence reads: CASSLYETASSGANVLTF. The CDR3 bases are TGTGCCAGCAGTTTATACGAGACGGCTAGCTCTGGGGCCAACGTCCTGACTTTC.

This clone has only a few counts. The chain couples TRBV10-2 to TRBJ1-5; weak D call: TRBD1 (5 bases). CDR1 WSHSY and CDR2 SAAADI come from the germline V gene. V shed 3 bases and J shed 0 bases, with 9 bases lying between them. The CDR3 is 15 amino acids. CDR3 amino acids: CASSERGYSNQPQHF. The CDR3 coding sequence is TGCGCCAGCAGTGAAAGGGGCTATAGCAATCAGCCCCAGCATTTT.

The chain has TRBV6-1 and TRBJ1-1, with 7 bases identical to TRBD1. The CDR3 length is 15 residues. Germline CDR1 is MNHNS and CDR2 is SASEGT. V trimming: 2 bases; J trimming: 3 bases; junction bases outside the gene matches: 6. The CDR3 region is CASSESWTGYTEAFF. CDR3 nucleotide sequence: TGTGCCAGCAGTGAAAGCTGGACAGGATACACTGAAGCTTTCTTT.

This chain links TRBV19 with TRBJ1-2; 10 bases are shared with TRBD1. CDR1 and CDR2 (germline): LNHDA, SQIVND (reference sequence). V was clipped by 6 bases and J by 2 bases; unmatched bases: 3. This CDR3 is 14 amino acids long. The CDR3 reads CASSGDRGNYGYTF. In DNA form, the CDR3 reads TGTGCCAGTAGCGGGGACAGGGGAAACTATGGCTACACCTTC.

The chain recombines TRBV11-2 with TRBJ2-5, with TRBD1 identical over 7 bases. This CDR3 comprises 13 residues. Per germline, CDR1 SGHAT and CDR2 FQNNGV. V trimming: 5 bases; J trimming: 5 bases; junction bases outside the gene matches: 5. This chain's CDR3 is CASSKQGSETQYF. DNA of the CDR3: TGTGCCAGCAGCAAACAGGGGTCGGAGACCCAGTACTTC. Complete variable domain (other parts from reference TRBV11-2 and TRBJ2-5): EAGVAQSPRYKIIEKRQSVAFWCNPISGHATLYWYQQILGQGPKLLIQFQNNGVVDDSQLPKDRFSAERLKGVDSTLKIQPAKLEDSAVYLCASSKQGSETQYFGPGTRLLVL.

CDR3 nucleotides: TGTGCCAGCAGCTGGGGGCGGTTAGCGGGAGAATACGAGCAGTACTTC. It yields the protein CASSWGRLAGEYEQYF. V usage is TRBV5-5 and J usage is TRBJ2-7; 9 bases fit TRBD2. V trimming: 3 bases; J trimming: 4 bases; junction bases outside the gene matches: 11. Germline CDR1 is SGHKS and CDR2 is YYEKEE (reference sequence). This CDR3 region has 16 residues.

Worth noting for this clone: Other DNA sequences from this sample encode an identical CDR3 as well. V gene TRBV6-5 combines with J gene TRBJ1-1; 12 bases agree with TRBD1. Germline CDR1 and CDR2: MNHEY and SVGAGI. There are 14 residues in the CDR3. The V gene end was trimmed by 2 bases and the J gene end by 8 bases; junction bases not matched to a gene: 3. In nucleotides, the CDR3 is TGTGCCAGCAGTTACACGGGACAGGGGGCAGAAGCTTTCTTT. Encoded protein: CASSYTGQGAEAFF.

The chain links TRBV27 to TRBJ1-2; no definite D call. The CDR3 consists of 14 residues. The V and J ends lost 1 base and 5 bases respectively, with 11 bases between them. Germline CDR1 reads MNHEY; CDR2 reads SMNVEV (reference sequence). In nucleotides, the CDR3 is TGTGCCAGCAGTTTATACCCAAACTCTTATGGCTACACCTTC. Residues: CASSLYPNSYGYTF.